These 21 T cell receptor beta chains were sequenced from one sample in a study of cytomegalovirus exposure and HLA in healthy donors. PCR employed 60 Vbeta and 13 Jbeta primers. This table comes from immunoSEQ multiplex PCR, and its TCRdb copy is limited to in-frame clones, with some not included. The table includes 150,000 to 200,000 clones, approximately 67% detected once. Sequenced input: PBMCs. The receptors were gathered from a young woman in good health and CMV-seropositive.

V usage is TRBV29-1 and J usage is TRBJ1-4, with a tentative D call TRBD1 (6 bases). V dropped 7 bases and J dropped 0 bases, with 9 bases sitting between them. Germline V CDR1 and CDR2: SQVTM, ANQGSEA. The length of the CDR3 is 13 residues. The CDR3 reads CSARQATNEKLFF. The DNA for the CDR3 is TGCAGCGCCCGACAGGCAACTAATGAAAAACTGTTTTTT.

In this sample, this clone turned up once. The CDR3 nucleotides read TGTGCCATCAGTGAGCCGGGCGGGATGGTGCAGTACTTC. Translated: CAISEPGGMVQYF. V gene TRBV10-3 combines with J gene TRBJ2-7, with a weak D call TRBD2 (6 bases). The CDR3 extends over 13 amino acids. Trimming left V 2 bases short and J 9 bases short, with 14 bases between. Germline V gene data show CDR1 as ENHRY and CDR2 as SYGVKD.

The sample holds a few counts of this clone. The CDR3 region has the DNA TGTGCCAGCAGTTTAAAGGGGAGCAATCAGCCCCAGCATTTT. Translated, it gives CASSLKGSNQPQHF. The V gene is TRBV27, the J gene TRBJ1-5; TRBD1 is a possible D gene (5 bases). The CDR3 runs 14 residues. V was clipped by 2 bases and J by 1 base, with 6 bases between them. The germline V gene has CDR1 MNHEY and CDR2 SMNVEV (reference sequence).

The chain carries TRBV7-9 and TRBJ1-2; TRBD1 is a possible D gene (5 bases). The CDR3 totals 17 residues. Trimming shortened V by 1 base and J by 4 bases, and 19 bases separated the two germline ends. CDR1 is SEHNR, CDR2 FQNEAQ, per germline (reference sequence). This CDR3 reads CASSLGAGIRLGYGYTF. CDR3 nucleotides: TGTGCCAGCAGCTTAGGGGCAGGGATTCGGTTGGGCTATGGCTACACCTTC.

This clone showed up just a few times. The CDR3 nucleotides read TGCAGTGCTAGAGTCCAGGACGAGCAGTACTTC. Translation gives CSARVQDEQYF. The gene calls are TRBV20-1 and TRBJ2-7, with D unclear. This CDR3 is built from 11 residues. Germline CDR1 and CDR2: DFQATT and SNEGSKA (reference sequence). V lost 1 base, J lost 5 bases, and 6 bases lay in between.

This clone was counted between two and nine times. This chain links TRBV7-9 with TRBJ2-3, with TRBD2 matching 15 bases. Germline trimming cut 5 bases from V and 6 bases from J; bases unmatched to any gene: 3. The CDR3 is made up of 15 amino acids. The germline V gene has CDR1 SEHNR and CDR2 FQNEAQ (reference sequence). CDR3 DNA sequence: TGTGCCAGCAGCCAAGGGACTAGCGGGGGGGATACGCAGTATTTT. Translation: CASSQGTSGGDTQYF.

The CDR3, as DNA: TGTGCCTGGAGTGGCTCCCCTACCACTGGCTACACCTTC. It is translated as CAWSGSPTTGYTF. This chain links TRBV30 with TRBJ1-2; no clear D. This CDR3 is built from 13 residues. V dropped 1 base and J dropped 7 bases, with 13 bases sitting between them. Germline values: CDR1 GTSNPN, CDR2 SVGIG (reference sequence).

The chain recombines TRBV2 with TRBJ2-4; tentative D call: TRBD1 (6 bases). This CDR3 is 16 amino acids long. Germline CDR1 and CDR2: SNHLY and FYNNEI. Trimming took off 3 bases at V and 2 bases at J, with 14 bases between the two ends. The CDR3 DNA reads TGTGCCAGCAGTGATCCCAGGGGAACGTCCAAAAACATTCAGTACTTC. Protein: CASSDPRGTSKNIQYF.

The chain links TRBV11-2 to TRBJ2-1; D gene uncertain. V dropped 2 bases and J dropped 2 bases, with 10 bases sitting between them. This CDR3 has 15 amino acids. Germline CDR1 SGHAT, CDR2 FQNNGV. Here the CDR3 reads CASSLSTTAYNEQFF. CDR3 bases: TGTGCCAGCAGCTTATCCACCACTGCCTACAATGAGCAGTTCTTC.

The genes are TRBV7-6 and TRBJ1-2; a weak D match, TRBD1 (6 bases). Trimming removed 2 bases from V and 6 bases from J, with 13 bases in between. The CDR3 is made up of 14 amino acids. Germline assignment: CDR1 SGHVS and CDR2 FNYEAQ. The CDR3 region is CASSLLGGADGYTF. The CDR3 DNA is TGTGCCAGCAGCTTACTTGGGGGCGCGGATGGCTACACCTTC.

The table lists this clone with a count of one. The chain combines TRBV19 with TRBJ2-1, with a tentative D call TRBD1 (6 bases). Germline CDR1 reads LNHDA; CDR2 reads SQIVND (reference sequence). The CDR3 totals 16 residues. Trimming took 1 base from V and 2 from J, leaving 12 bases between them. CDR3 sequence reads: CASSIVGNRAYNEQFF. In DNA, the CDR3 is TGTGCCAGTAGTATAGTTGGAAACAGGGCCTACAATGAGCAGTTCTTC.

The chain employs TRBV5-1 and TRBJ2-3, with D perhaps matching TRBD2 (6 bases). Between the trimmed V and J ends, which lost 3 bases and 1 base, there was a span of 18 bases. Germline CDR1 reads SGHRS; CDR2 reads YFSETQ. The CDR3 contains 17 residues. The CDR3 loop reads CASSSRGGGIRTDTQYF. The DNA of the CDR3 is TGCGCCAGCAGCTCGCGTGGTGGCGGGATCCGCACAGATACGCAGTATTTT.

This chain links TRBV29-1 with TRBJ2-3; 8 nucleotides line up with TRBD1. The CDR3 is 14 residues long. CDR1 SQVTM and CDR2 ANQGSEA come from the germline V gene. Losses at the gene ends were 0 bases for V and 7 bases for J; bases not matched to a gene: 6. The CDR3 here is CSVEEDRAPYTQYF. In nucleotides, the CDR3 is TGCAGCGTTGAAGAGGACAGGGCCCCCTATACGCAGTATTTT.

CDR3 coding DNA: TGTGCCAGCTCACAGGACAGTCGCACCGGGGAGCTGTTTTTT. Amino acid sequence: CASSQDSRTGELFF. J is TRBJ2-2 and V is TRBV18; TRBD1 is a possible D gene (6 bases). The CDR3 has 14 amino acids. V dropped 4 bases and J dropped 4 bases, with 10 bases sitting between them. From germline, CDR1 is KGHSH and CDR2 LQKENI.

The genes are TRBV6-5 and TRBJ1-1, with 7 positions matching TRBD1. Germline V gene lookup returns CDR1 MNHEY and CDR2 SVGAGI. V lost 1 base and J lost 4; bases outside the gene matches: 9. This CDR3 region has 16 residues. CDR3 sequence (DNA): TGTGCCAGCAGTTACTTTAGACAGGGCGGTAGCACTGAAGCTTTCTTT. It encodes CASSYFRQGGSTEAFF.

The CDR3 here is CASTSTSGNTGELFF. CDR3 sequence (DNA): TGCGCCAGCACTTCCACTAGCGGAAACACCGGGGAGCTGTTTTTT. The chain uses TRBV5-1 and TRBJ2-2; 8 bases agree with TRBD2. Germline CDR1 reads SGHRS; CDR2 reads YFSETQ. This CDR3 is 15 amino acids long. The junction had 6 bases not matched to a gene; V was cut back by 6 bases and J by 2 bases. The full variable domain, completed using reference TRBV5-1 and TRBJ2-2, is KAGVTQTPRYLIKTRGQQVTLSCSPISGHRSVSWYQQTPGQGLQFLFEYFSETQRNKGNFPGRFSGRQFSNSRSEMNVSTLELGDSALYLCASTSTSGNTGELFFGEGSRLTVL.

The CDR3 coding sequence is TGTGCCAGCAGCGAAACAGGGTCGAACACCGGGGAGCTGTTTTTT. Protein product: CASSETGSNTGELFF. The rearrangement uses TRBV9 and TRBJ2-2, with a weak D call TRBD1 (6 bases). Germline-derived CDR1 and CDR2 are SGDLS and YYNGEE. This CDR3 spans 15 amino acids. Trimming took 3 bases from V and 0 from J, leaving 9 bases between them.

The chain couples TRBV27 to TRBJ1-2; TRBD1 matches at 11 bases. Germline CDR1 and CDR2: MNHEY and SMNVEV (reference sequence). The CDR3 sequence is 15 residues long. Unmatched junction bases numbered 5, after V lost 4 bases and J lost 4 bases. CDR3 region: CASSSGQGGVYGYTF. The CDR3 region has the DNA TGTGCCAGCAGTTCGGGACAGGGGGGTGTCTATGGCTACACCTTC.

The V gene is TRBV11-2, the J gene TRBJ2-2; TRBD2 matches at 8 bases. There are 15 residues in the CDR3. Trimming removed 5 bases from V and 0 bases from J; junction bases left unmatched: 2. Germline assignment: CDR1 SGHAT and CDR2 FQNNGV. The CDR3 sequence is CASSVSGTNTGELFF. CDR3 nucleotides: TGTGCCAGCAGCGTTAGCGGGACGAACACCGGGGAGCTGTTTTTT. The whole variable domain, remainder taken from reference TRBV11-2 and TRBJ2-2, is EAGVAQSPRYKIIEKRQSVAFWCNPISGHATLYWYQQILGQGPKLLIQFQNNGVVDDSQLPKDRFSAERLKGVDSTLKIQPAKLEDSAVYLCASSVSGTNTGELFFGEGSRLTVL.

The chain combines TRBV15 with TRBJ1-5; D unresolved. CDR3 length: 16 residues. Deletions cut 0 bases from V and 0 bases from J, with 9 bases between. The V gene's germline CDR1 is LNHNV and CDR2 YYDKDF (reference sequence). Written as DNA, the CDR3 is TGTGCCACCAGCAGAGATGATGTCGGTAGCAATCAGCCCCAGCATTTT. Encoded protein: CATSRDDVGSNQPQHF.

The CDR3 coding sequence is TGTGCCAGCCGGCTAGCGGGGGAAGAGACCCAGTACTTC. It translates to CASRLAGEETQYF. The V gene is TRBV7-2, the J gene TRBJ2-5, with 10 bases lining up with TRBD2. Germline-derived CDR1 and CDR2 are SGHTA and FQGNSA. J was trimmed by 3 bases and V by 8 bases; bases with no gene match: 3. The CDR3 contains 13 residues.